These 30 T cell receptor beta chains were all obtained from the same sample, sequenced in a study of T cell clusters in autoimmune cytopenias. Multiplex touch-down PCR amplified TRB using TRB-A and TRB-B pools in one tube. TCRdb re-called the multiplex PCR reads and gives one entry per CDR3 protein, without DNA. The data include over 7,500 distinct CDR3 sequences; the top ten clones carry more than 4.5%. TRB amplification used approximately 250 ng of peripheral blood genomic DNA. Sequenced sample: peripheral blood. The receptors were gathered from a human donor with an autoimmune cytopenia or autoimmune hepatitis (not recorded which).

This chain's CDR3 is CASSPRTPSTDTQYF. The genes are TRBV6-5 and TRBJ2-3; the TRBD1 assignment by TCRdb is unverifiable without DNA. The CDR3 has 15 residues. Per the germline V gene, CDR1 is MNHEY and CDR2 is SVGAGI.

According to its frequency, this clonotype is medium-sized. CDR3 in amino acids: CASRRQGGSQPQHF. V is TRBV6-5 and J is TRBJ1-5. The CDR3 is 14 amino acids. Germline V gene lookup returns CDR1 MNHEY and CDR2 SVGAGI.

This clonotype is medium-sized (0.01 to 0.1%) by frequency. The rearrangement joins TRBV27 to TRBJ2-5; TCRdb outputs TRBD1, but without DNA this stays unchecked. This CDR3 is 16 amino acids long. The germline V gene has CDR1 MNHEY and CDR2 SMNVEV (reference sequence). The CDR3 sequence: CASKEGTGQGQETQYF.

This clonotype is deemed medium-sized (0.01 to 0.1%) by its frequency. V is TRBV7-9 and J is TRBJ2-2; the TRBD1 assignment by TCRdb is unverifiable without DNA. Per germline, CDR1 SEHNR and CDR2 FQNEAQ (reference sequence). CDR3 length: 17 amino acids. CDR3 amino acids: CASSLVRRGRNTGELFF.

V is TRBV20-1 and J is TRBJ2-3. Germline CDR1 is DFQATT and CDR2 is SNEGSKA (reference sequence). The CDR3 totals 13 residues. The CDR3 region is CSARERGTDTQYF.

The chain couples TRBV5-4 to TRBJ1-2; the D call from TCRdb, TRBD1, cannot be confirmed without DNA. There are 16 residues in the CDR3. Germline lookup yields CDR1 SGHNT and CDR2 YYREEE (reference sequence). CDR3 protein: CASSHTGTGGYYGYTF.

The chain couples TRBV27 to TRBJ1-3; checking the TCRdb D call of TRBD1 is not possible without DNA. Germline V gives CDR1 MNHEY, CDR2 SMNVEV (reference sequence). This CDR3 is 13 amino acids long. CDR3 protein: CASRRGQGNTIYF.

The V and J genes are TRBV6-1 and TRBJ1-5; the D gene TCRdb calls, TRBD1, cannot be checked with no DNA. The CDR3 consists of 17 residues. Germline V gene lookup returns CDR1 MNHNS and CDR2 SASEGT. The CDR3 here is CASSEGVTGVGGQPQHF.

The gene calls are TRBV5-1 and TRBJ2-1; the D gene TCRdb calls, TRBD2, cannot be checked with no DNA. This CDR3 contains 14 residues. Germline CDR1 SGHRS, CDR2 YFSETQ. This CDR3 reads CASREGRLAGGWFF.

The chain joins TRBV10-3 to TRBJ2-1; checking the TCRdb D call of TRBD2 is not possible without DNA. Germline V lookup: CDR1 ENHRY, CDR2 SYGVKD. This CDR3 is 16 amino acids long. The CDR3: CAISDPGREHGNEQFF.

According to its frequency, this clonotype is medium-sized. CDR3 in amino acids: CASSPSGRQGMHEQYF. This chain connects TRBV18 to TRBJ2-7; TCRdb's D call of TRBD1 is untestable without DNA. Germline lookup yields CDR1 KGHSH and CDR2 LQKENI. CDR3 length: 16 amino acids.

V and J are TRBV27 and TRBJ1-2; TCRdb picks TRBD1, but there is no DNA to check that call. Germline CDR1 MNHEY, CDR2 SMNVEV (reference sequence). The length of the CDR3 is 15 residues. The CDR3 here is CASRNTGGVYYGYTF.

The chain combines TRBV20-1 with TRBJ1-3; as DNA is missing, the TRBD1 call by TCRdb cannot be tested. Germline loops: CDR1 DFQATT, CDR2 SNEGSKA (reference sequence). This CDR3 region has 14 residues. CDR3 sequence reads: CSARPWNSGNTIYF.

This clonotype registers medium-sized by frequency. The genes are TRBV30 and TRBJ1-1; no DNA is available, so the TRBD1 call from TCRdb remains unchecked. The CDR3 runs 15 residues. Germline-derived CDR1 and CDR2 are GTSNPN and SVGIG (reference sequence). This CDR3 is CAWSGTGVMGTEAFF.

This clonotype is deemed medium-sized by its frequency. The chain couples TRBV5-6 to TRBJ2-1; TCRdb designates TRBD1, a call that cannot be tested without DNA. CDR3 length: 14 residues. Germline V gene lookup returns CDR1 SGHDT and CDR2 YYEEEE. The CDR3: CASSGGDWAGEQFF.

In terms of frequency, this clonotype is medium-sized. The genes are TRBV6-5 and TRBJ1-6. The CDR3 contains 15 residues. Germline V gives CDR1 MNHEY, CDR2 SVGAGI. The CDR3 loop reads CASSYSLVYNSPLHF.

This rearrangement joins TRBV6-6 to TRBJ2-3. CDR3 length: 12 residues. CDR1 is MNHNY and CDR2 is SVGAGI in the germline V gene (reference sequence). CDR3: CASSPSIDTQYF.

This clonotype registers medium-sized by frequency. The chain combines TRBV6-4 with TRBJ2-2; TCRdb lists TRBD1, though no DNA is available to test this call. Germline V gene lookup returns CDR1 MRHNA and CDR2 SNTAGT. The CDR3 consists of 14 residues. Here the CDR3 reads CASSDSGDTGELFF.

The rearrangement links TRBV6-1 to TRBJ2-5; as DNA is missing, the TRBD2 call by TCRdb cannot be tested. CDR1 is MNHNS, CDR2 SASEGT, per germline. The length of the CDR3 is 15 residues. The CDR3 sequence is CASKGLAGDKETQYF.

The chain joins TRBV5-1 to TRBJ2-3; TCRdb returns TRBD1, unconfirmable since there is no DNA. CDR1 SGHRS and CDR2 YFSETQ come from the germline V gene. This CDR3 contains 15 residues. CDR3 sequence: CASSLTGKSTDTQYF.

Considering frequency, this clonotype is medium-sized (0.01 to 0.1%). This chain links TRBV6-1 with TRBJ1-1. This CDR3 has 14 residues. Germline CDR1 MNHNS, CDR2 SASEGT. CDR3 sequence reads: CASIYYGRGTEAFF.

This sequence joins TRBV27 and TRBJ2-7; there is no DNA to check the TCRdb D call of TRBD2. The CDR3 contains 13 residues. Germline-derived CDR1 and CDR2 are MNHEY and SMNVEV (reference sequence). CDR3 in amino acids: CASNSGEGGEQYF.

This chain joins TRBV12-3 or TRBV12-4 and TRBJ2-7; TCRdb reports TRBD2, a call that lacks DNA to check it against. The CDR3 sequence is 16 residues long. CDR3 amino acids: CASSIRTSGSLYEQYF.

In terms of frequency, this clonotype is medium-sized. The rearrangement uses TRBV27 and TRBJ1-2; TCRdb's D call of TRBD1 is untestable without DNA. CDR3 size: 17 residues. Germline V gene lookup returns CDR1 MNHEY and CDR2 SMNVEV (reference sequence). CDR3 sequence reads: CASSSAGTGGPNYGYTF.

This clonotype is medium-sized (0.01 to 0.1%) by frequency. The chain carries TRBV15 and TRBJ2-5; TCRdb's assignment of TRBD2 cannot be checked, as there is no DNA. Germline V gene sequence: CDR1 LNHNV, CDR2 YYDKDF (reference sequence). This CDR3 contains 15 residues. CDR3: CATSLRTSGEETQYF.

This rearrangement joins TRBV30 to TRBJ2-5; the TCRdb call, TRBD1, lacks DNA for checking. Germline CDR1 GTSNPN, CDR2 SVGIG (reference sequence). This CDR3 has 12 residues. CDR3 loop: CAWSSPAGTQYF.

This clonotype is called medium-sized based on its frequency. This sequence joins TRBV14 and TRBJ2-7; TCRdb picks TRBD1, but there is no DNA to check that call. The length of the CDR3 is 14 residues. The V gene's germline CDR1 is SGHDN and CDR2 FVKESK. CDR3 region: CASSTQLGAYEQYF.

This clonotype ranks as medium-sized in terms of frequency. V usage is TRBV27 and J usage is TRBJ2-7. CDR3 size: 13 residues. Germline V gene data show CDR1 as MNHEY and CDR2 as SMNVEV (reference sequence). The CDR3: CASSFLPSYEQYF.

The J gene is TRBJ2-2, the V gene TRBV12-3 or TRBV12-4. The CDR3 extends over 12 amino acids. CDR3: CASRGETGELFF.

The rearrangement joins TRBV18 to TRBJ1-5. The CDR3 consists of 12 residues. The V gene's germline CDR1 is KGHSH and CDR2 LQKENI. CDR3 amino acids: CASSLRHQPQHF.